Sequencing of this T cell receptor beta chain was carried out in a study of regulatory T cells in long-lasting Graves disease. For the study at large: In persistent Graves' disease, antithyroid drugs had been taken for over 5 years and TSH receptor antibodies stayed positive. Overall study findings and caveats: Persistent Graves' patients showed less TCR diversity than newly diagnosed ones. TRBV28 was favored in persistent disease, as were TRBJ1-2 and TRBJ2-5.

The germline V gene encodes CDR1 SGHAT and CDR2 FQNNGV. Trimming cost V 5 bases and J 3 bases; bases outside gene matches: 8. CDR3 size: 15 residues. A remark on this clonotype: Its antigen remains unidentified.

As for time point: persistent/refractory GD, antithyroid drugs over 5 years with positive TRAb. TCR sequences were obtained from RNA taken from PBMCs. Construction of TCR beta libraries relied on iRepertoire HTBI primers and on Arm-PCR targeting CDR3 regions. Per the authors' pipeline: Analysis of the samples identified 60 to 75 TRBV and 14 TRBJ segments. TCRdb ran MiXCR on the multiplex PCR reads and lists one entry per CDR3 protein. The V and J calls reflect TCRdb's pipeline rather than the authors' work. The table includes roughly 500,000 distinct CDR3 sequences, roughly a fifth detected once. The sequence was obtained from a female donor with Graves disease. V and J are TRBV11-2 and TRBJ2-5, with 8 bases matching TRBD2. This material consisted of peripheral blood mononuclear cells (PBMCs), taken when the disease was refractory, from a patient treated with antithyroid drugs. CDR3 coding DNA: TGTGCCAGCAGCCAAGTACTAGCGGAGAAAGAGACCCAGTACTTC. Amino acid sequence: CASSQVLAEKETQYF.